The rows below give T cell receptor beta chains drawn from one sample of a study of regulatory T cells in long-lasting Graves disease. TCRdb processed the multiplex PCR reads anew with MiXCR; each CDR3 protein has one entry. The sample carries approximately 300,000 distinct CDR3 sequences, 15% to 20% recorded once. The material sequenced was peripheral blood mononuclear cells (PBMCs), taken at new diagnosis, from a patient treated with antithyroid drugs. Receptor source: a female donor with Graves disease. The CDR3 runs from the conserved cysteine through the conserved F or W. D genes are given only for firm matches. For some rows the clone size is stated as once, few or many, or as a class when expanded; others skip it.

CDR3: CASSHLKGHNQETQYF; DNA: TGTGCCAGCAGTCACTTAAAGGGACACAACCAAGAGACCCAGTACTTC; size: many; J: TRBJ2-5; D: NA; V: TRBV27
CDR3: CASSYPGADGYTF; DNA: TGTGCCAGCAGTTACCCGGGGGCGGATGGCTACACCTTC; size: many; J: TRBJ1-2; D: NA; V: TRBV6-2/TRBV6-3
CDR3: CASSIGGRDTQYF; DNA: TGTGCCAGTAGTATCGGGGGGAGAGATACGCAGTATTTT; size: many; J: TRBJ2-3; D: TRBD2; V: TRBV19
CDR3: CASSFPRQGNQPQHF; DNA: TGTGCCAGCAGTTTCCCGCGACAGGGGAATCAGCCCCAGCATTTT; size: many; J: TRBJ1-5; D: TRBD1; V: TRBV28
CDR3: CAWRILAGTYEQYF; DNA: TGTGCCTGGAGGATCCTAGCGGGGACCTACGAGCAGTACTTC; size: many; J: TRBJ2-7; D: TRBD2; V: TRBV30
CDR3: CASSESTTRGNSPLHF; DNA: TGTGCCAGCAGCGAATCAACAACCCGGGGTAATTCACCCCTCCACTTT; size: many; J: TRBJ1-6; D: NA; V: TRBV9
CDR3: CASSPRGGSYEQYF; DNA: TGTGCCAGCAGCCCTCGGGGTGGGTCCTACGAGCAGTACTTC; size: many; J: TRBJ2-7; D: NA; V: TRBV11-3
CDR3: CASSQGLAGVAEQYF; DNA: TGTGCCAGCAGCCAGGGCCTAGCGGGAGTAGCCGAGCAGTACTTC; size: many; J: TRBJ2-7; D: TRBD2; V: TRBV12-3/TRBV12-4
CDR3: CASSSHRLAGTTDTQYF; DNA: TGTGCCAGCAGTTCCCATAGACTAGCGGGTACGACAGATACGCAGTATTTT; size: many; J: TRBJ2-3; D: TRBD2; V: TRBV6-2/TRBV6-3
CDR3: CASSIAGNWDGYTF; DNA: TGTGCCAGTAGTATCGCGGGGAATTGGGATGGCTACACCTTC; size: NA; J: TRBJ1-2; D: NA; V: TRBV19
CDR3: CASSPGTAGNTIYF; DNA: TGTGCCAGCAGCCCAGGGACAGCGGGAAACACCATATATTTT; size: many; J: TRBJ1-3; D: TRBD1; V: TRBV11-2
CDR3: CAISATGADTQYF; DNA: TGTGCCATCAGTGCAACCGGCGCAGATACGCAGTATTTT; size: many; J: TRBJ2-3; D: NA; V: TRBV10-3
CDR3: CASSPGLSTEAFF; DNA: TGTGCCAGCAGTCCGGGACTGAGCACTGAAGCTTTCTTT; size: many; J: TRBJ1-1; D: NA; V: TRBV12-3/TRBV12-4
CDR3: CASSFPQGYEQYF; DNA: TGTGCCAGCAGCTTCCCACAGGGCTACGAGCAGTACTTC; size: many; J: TRBJ2-7; D: NA; V: TRBV7-9
CDR3: CASSLYGAGLETQYF; DNA: TGTGCCAGCAGTTTATACGGGGCAGGCTTGGAGACCCAGTACTTC; size: many; J: TRBJ2-5; D: NA; V: TRBV28
CDR3: CASSLLRDTQYF; DNA: TGTGCCAGCAGCCTTCTACGGGATACGCAGTATTTT; size: many; J: TRBJ2-3; D: NA; V: TRBV12-3/TRBV12-4
CDR3: CASSPDREKLFF; DNA: TGTGCCAGCAGCCCCGACAGGGAAAAACTGTTTTTT; size: many; J: TRBJ1-4; D: NA; V: TRBV11-2
CDR3: CASSLDSRERGSGANVLTF; DNA: TGTGCCAGCAGCTTAGATTCTAGGGAAAGGGGCTCTGGGGCCAACGTCCTGACTTTC; size: NA; J: TRBJ2-6; D: NA; V: TRBV11-2
CDR3: CASSLEGQGADTQYF; DNA: TGTGCCAGCAGCCTAGAAGGACAGGGAGCAGATACGCAGTATTTT; size: many; J: TRBJ2-3; D: TRBD1; V: TRBV6-1
CDR3: CASSPTSANYEQYF; DNA: TGTGCCAGCAGTCCCACTAGCGCCAACTACGAGCAGTACTTC; size: many; J: TRBJ2-7; D: TRBD2; V: TRBV27
CDR3: CASSFSGSWREQYF; DNA: TGTGCCAGCAGTTTCTCGGGGTCTTGGCGCGAGCAGTACTTC; size: NA; J: TRBJ2-7; D: NA; V: TRBV2
CDR3: CAWSGLDSANSPLHF; DNA: TGTGCCTGGAGTGGTCTGGACAGCGCCAATTCACCCCTCCACTTT; size: NA; J: TRBJ1-6; D: NA; V: TRBV30
CDR3: CASSERYLLYEQYF; DNA: TGTGCCAGCAGCGAAAGGTATCTCCTCTACGAGCAGTACTTC; size: NA; J: TRBJ2-7; D: NA; V: TRBV5-6
CDR3: CAIKPGLGTDTQYF; DNA: TGTGCCATCAAACCGGGACTAGGCACAGATACGCAGTATTTT; size: few; J: TRBJ2-3; D: TRBD2; V: TRBV10-3
CDR3: CASSQDWAGGLYEQYF; DNA: TGCGCCAGCAGCCAAGATTGGGCAGGGGGCCTCTACGAGCAGTACTTC; size: NA; J: TRBJ2-7; D: TRBD1; V: TRBV4-1
CDR3: CASSSIRGPYNEQFF; DNA: TGTGCCAGCAGCTCCATCCGCGGGCCTTACAATGAGCAGTTCTTC; size: NA; J: TRBJ2-1; D: NA; V: TRBV7-9
CDR3: CASQETVAYNSPLHF; DNA: TGTGCCAGCCAGGAGACAGTCGCCTATAATTCACCCCTCCACTTT; size: many; J: TRBJ1-6; D: NA; V: TRBV6-1
CDR3: CASSEQGATNTGELFF; DNA: TGTGCCAGCAGTGAACAGGGGGCTACGAACACCGGGGAGCTGTTTTTT; size: many; J: TRBJ2-2; D: TRBD1; V: TRBV28
CDR3: CASSITLIWDSTDTQYF; DNA: TGTGCCAGTAGTATCACCCTTATCTGGGACAGCACAGATACGCAGTATTTT; size: many; J: TRBJ2-3; D: NA; V: TRBV19
CDR3: CASSGTTSGVYNEQFF; DNA: TGTGCCAGCAGCGGAACGACTAGCGGAGTCTACAATGAGCAGTTCTTC; size: many; J: TRBJ2-1; D: TRBD2; V: TRBV7-3
CDR3: CSAREDGRGYGYTF; DNA: TGCAGTGCTAGAGAGGATGGACGGGGCTATGGCTACACCTTC; size: many; J: TRBJ1-2; D: NA; V: TRBV20-1
CDR3: CACGLADSYEQYF; DNA: TGTGCCTGCGGACTAGCGGACTCCTACGAGCAGTACTTC; size: NA; J: TRBJ2-7; D: TRBD2; V: TRBV7-2
CDR3: CASSQIRSYEQYF; DNA: TGTGCCAGCAGCCAGATACGGAGTTACGAGCAGTACTTC; size: many; J: TRBJ2-7; D: NA; V: TRBV3-1
CDR3: CASSQEQGRTYNEQFF; DNA: TGTGCCAGCAGCCAAGAACAGGGGCGGACCTACAATGAGCAGTTCTTC; size: NA; J: TRBJ2-1; D: TRBD1; V: TRBV3-1